Below are 17 T cell receptor beta chains sequenced from a single sample in a study of T cell changes during pregnancy in multiple sclerosis. Measured with immunoSEQ multiplex PCR; TCRdb has only the in-frame clones, and not every one. This sample has tens of thousands of clones, with 90% found just once. The sample consisted of CD8+ T cells from peripheral blood mononuclear cells, taken in the second trimester of pregnancy. These receptors originate from a female donor with multiple sclerosis, enrolled in a pregnancy study.

The CDR3 loop reads CASSEPGSYEQYF. CDR3 bases: TGTGCCAGCAGTGAGCCGGGCTCCTACGAGCAGTACTTC. The chain couples TRBV2 to TRBJ2-7; D gene ambiguous. Germline assignment: CDR1 SNHLY and CDR2 FYNNEI. V dropped 3 bases and J dropped 0 bases, with 6 bases sitting between them. The CDR3 loop spans 13 amino acids.

This rearrangement joins TRBV13 to TRBJ2-5; 9 bases map to TRBD2. After removal of 3 bases from V and 1 base from J, the junction contained 9 bases not matched to a gene. CDR1 and CDR2 (germline): PRHDT, FYEKMQ (reference sequence). This CDR3 comprises 17 residues. The CDR3 reads CASSLGAAGGIQETQYF. DNA of the CDR3: TGTGCCAGCAGCTTGGGCGCGGCGGGAGGGATCCAAGAGACCCAGTACTTC.

The chain uses TRBV27 and TRBJ2-2, with 8 bases lining up with TRBD1. The J segment lost 0 bases and the V segment lost 6 bases, leaving 3 bases of the junction unmatched. Germline values: CDR1 MNHEY, CDR2 SMNVEV (reference sequence). The CDR3 runs 15 residues. The CDR3 sequence is CASRTQGANTGELFF. The CDR3 DNA sequence: TGTGCCAGCAGGACACAGGGGGCGAACACCGGGGAGCTGTTTTTT.

V is TRBV19 and J is TRBJ2-7; the match to TRBD2 covers 9 bases. This CDR3 spans 13 amino acids. In germline, CDR1 is LNHDA, CDR2 SQIVND (reference sequence). V was clipped by 3 bases and J by 6 bases; unmatched bases: 3. CDR3 nucleotides: TGTGCCAGTAGTATCGGCGGGAGGGTCGAGCAGTACTTC. This gives the protein CASSIGGRVEQYF.

This clone was recorded only once. V gene TRBV11-2 combines with J gene TRBJ2-1, with D unclear. V was pared by 5 bases and J by 4 bases, with 15 bases between. Per the germline V gene, CDR1 is SGHAT and CDR2 is FQNNGV. This CDR3 is built from 15 residues. CDR3 sequence reads: CASSLLPPRYNEQFF. The CDR3 region has the DNA TGTGCCAGCAGCCTACTACCCCCGCGGTACAATGAGCAGTTCTTC.

This clone showed up just once. The chain carries TRBV29-1 and TRBJ1-3, with a possible D match to TRBD1 (6 bases). V lost 7 bases and J lost 0, with 16 bases in between. The germline V gene encodes CDR1 SQVTM and CDR2 ANQGSEA. This CDR3 has 15 amino acids. In DNA, the CDR3 is TGCAGCGCCGCGGACAGCTTTGACTCTGGAAACACCATATATTTT. Its translation: CSAADSFDSGNTIYF.

CDR3 bases: TGTGCCACCAGCAGAGGAGGGACTAGCGGGCCGAACACCGGGGAGCTGTTTTTT. This encodes CATSRGGTSGPNTGELFF. This chain uses TRBV15 with TRBJ2-2; TRBD2 matches 12 bases. J lost 0 bases, V lost 1 base, and 3 bases had no gene match. CDR1 LNHNV and CDR2 YYDKDF come from the germline V gene (reference sequence). CDR3 length: 18 residues.

The chain couples TRBV4-3 to TRBJ1-3; D not certain. CDR3 length: 16 amino acids. Germline CDR1 reads LGHNA; CDR2 reads YSLEER. The V end was cut by 0 bases, the J end by 2 bases, with 11 bases between. The CDR3 here is CASSQETGHPGNTIYF. The CDR3 DNA sequence: TGCGCCAGCAGCCAAGAGACTGGCCACCCTGGAAACACCATATATTTT.

The chain uses TRBV18 and TRBJ2-7; 7 bases line up with TRBD1. Germline loops: CDR1 KGHSH, CDR2 LQKENI. The V and J ends lost 3 bases and 2 bases, in that order; junction bases with no gene match: 7. This CDR3 contains 15 residues. CDR3 nucleotides: TGTGCCAGCTCACCCAAGACAGGGTCCCCCTACGAGCAGTACTTC. Its protein is CASSPKTGSPYEQYF. Full variable domain (outside the CDR3, taken from reference TRBV18 and TRBJ2-7): NAGVMQNPRHLVRRRGQEARLRCSPMKGHSHVYWYRQLPEEGLKFMVYLQKENIIDESGMPKERFSAEFPKEGPSILRIQQVVRGDSAAYFCASSPKTGSPYEQYFGPGTRLTVT.

This rearrangement joins TRBV4-1 to TRBJ1-5, with TRBD1 matching 8 bases. Germline trimming cut 2 bases from V and 8 bases from J; bases unmatched to any gene: 11. Germline loops: CDR1 MGHRA, CDR2 YSYEKL. There are 16 residues in the CDR3. This chain's CDR3 is CASSQPNPGGEEPQHF. DNA of the CDR3: TGCGCCAGCAGCCAACCGAACCCAGGGGGCGAGGAGCCCCAGCATTTT.

This chain joins TRBV13 and TRBJ2-7; TRBD2 aligns across 7 bases. The CDR3 has 17 amino acids. V dropped 5 bases and J dropped 2; count of bases not matched to a gene: 15. Germline V CDR1 and CDR2: PRHDT, FYEKMQ (reference sequence). CDR3 region: CASSPVGGASGTYEQYF. In DNA, the CDR3 is TGTGCCAGCAGCCCCGTAGGTGGGGCTAGCGGCACCTACGAGCAGTACTTC.

The V and J genes are TRBV9 and TRBJ1-2, with 8 positions matching TRBD1. Germline lookup yields CDR1 SGDLS and CDR2 YYNGEE. CDR3 length: 18 residues. V was pared by 0 bases and J by 4 bases, with 14 bases of the junction left unmatched. The CDR3 sequence is CASSVALGQGALGYGYTF. CDR3 in DNA: TGTGCCAGCAGCGTAGCTCTTGGGCAGGGGGCGCTCGGCTATGGCTACACCTTC.

V gene TRBV27 combines with J gene TRBJ2-1; 15 bases map to TRBD2. The CDR3 is made up of 16 amino acids. Germline loops: CDR1 MNHEY, CDR2 SMNVEV (reference sequence). V lost 2 bases, J lost 4 bases, and 0 bases stayed unmatched. CDR3 DNA sequence: TGTGCCAGCAGTTTAGGGACTAGCGGGAGGTACAATGAGCAGTTCTTC. Its translation: CASSLGTSGRYNEQFF.

The chain employs TRBV7-9 and TRBJ1-1; D may be TRBD1 (5 bases). CDR1 and CDR2 (germline): SEHNR, FQNEAQ (reference sequence). This CDR3 is 13 amino acids long. V was shortened by 2 bases and J by 3 bases, with 7 bases between the two germline ends. The CDR3 reads CASSLRGDTEAFF. The CDR3, as DNA: TGTGCCAGCAGCTTACGGGGGGACACTGAAGCTTTCTTT.

V is TRBV10-3 and J is TRBJ2-7; D unresolved. The CDR3 has 14 amino acids. V lost 3 bases and J lost 3, with 12 bases in between. In germline, CDR1 is ENHRY, CDR2 SYGVKD. This CDR3 is CAISDPYSGYEQYF. CDR3 sequence (DNA): TGTGCCATCAGTGACCCCTATAGTGGCTACGAGCAGTACTTC.

The chain recombines TRBV6-1 with TRBJ2-3, with 7 bases identical to TRBD1. Trimming cost V 2 bases and J 3 bases; bases outside gene matches: 17. This CDR3 contains 19 residues. Germline V gene sequence: CDR1 MNHNS, CDR2 SASEGT. CDR3 sequence (DNA): TGTGCCAGCAGTGAATCGTGGAGGACAGGCGGATTTAGGACAGATACGCAGTATTTT. Its translation is CASSESWRTGGFRTDTQYF.

The chain employs TRBV29-1 and TRBJ2-1; 7 nucleotides align to TRBD2. V dropped 4 bases and J dropped 10; count of bases not matched to a gene: 19. Germline values: CDR1 SQVTM, CDR2 ANQGSEA. This CDR3 is built from 16 residues. CDR3 DNA sequence: TGCAGCGTTGTTCGTGGGGGAGGGCCACCATTTCAGGAGCAGTTCTTC. Protein sequence: CSVVRGGGPPFQEQFF.